This is a list of T cell receptor beta chains from one sample in a study of OX40 agonist ivuxolimab in advanced cancers. Sequencing was performed with immunoSEQ multiplex PCR; in TCRdb, only in-frame clones are kept and a portion is missing. This table holds tens of thousands of clones, 80% to 95% found once. The input for sequencing was CD4+ or CD8+ T cells sorted from blood, taken in a trial of the OX40 agonist ivuxolimab. These receptors originate from an adult with an advanced solid tumor such as melanoma, head and neck, liver or kidney cancer. Both conserved end residues are part of each CDR3. Fields, in order: J gene, CDR3 length, D gene, clone size, V gene, CDR3 protein, CDR3 DNA. D genes are given only for firm matches. Rows may omit the clone size; those that give it use once, few, many or a size class.

>TRBJ2-1|15|TRBD2|-|TRBV7-2
CASSFELAGYNEQFF
TGTGCCAGCAGCTTCGAACTAGCGGGCTACAATGAGCAGTTCTTC
>TRBJ2-1|13|-|-|TRBV19
CASSIGRDNEQFF
TGTGCCAGTAGTATAGGCAGGGACAATGAGCAGTTCTTC
>TRBJ2-1|14|TRBD2|-|TRBV6-1
CASSPRLAGNEQFF
TGTGCCAGCAGCCCTAGACTAGCGGGCAATGAGCAGTTCTTC
>TRBJ2-1|16|-|-|TRBV7-2
CASSLGGAVFYNEQFF
TGTGCCAGCAGCTTAGGAGGGGCGGTGTTCTACAATGAGCAGTTCTTC
>TRBJ2-3|14|TRBD2|few|TRBV27
CASKRTSGGDTQYF
TGTGCCAGCAAAAGGACTAGCGGGGGAGATACGCAGTATTTT
>TRBJ2-6|16|TRBD1|-|TRBV6-5
CASSYEGASGANVLTF
TGTGCCAGCAGTTACGAGGGGGCTTCTGGGGCCAACGTCCTGACTTTC
>TRBJ1-2|17|TRBD1|-|TRBV10-3
CAISESPGTGENYGYTF
TGTGCCATCAGTGAGTCCCCGGGGACAGGGGAGAACTATGGCTACACCTTC
>TRBJ2-7|17|TRBD2|few|TRBV5-1
CASSLDLSGRAGGEQYF
TGCGCCAGCAGCTTGGATCTTAGCGGGAGGGCCGGCGGCGAGCAGTACTTC
>TRBJ2-3|12|-|once|TRBV4-2
CASRGNTDTQYF
TGTGCCAGCAGGGGAAACACAGATACGCAGTATTTT
>TRBJ1-5|14|-|-|TRBV2
CASRWQGINQPQHF
TGTGCCAGCAGGTGGCAGGGGATCAATCAGCCCCAGCATTTT